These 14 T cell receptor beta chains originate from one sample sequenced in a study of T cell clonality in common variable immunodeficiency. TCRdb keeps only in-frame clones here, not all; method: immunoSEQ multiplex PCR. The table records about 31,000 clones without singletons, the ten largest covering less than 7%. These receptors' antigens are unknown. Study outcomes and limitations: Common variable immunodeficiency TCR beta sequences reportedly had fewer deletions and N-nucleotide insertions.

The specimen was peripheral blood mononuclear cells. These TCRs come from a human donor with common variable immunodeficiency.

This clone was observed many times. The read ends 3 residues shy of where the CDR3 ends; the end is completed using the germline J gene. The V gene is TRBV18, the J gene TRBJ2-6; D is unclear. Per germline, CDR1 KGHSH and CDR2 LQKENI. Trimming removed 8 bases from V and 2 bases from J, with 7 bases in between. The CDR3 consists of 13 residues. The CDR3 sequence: CASPRPGANVLTF. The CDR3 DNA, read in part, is TGTGCCAGCCCTCGTCCTGGGGCCAACGTC.

CDR3 loop: CASSLVVSSYNEQFF. The CDR3 bases that were read are TGTGCCAGCAGCTTAGTAGTAAGCTCCTACAATGAG. The gene calls are TRBV13 and TRBJ2-1; the D is unclear. The read stops 3 residues short of the end of the CDR3; the missing end is completed from the germline J gene. V was shortened by 1 base and J by 0 bases, with 7 bases between the two germline ends. CDR3 length: 15 amino acids. CDR1 is PRHDT, CDR2 FYEKMQ, per germline (reference sequence). Based on the CDR3 plus reference TRBV13 and TRBJ2-1, the full variable domain is AAGVIQSPRHLIKEKRETATLKCYPIPRHDTVYWYQQGPGQDPQFLISFYEKMQSDKGSIPDRFSAQQFSDYHSELNMSSLELGDSALYFCASSLVVSSYNEQFFGPGTRLTVL.

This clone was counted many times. CDR3 bases read: TGTGCCAGCAGCTTAGAACGGGAGACC. As protein: CASSLERET. From start to end, the CDR3 is CASSLERETQYF. The chain couples TRBV11-2 to TRBJ2-5; D uncertain. The CDR3 end lies 3 residues beyond the end of the read and is filled in from the germline J gene. Trimming stripped 0 bases from V and 5 bases from J, with 4 bases between. CDR3 length: 12 amino acids. Looked up from germline, CDR1 is SGHAT and CDR2 is FQNNGV.

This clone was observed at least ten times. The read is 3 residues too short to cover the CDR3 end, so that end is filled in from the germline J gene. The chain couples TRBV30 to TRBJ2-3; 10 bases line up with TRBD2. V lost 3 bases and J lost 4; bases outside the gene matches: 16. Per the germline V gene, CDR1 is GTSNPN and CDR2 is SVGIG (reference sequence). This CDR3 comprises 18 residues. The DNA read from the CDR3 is TGTGCCTGGAGCCAAAAAAACTTCCTAGCGGGAGTGGCAGATACG. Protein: CAWSQKNFLAGVADT. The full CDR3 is CAWSQKNFLAGVADTQYF.

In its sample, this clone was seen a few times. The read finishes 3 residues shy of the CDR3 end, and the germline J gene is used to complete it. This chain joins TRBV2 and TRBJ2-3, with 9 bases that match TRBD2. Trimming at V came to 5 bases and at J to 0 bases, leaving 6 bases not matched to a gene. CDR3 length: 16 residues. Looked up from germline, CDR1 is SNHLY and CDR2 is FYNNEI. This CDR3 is CASSRGRALSTDTQYF. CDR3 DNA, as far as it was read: TGTGCCAGCAGTCGCGGGAGGGCCCTGAGCACAGATACG.

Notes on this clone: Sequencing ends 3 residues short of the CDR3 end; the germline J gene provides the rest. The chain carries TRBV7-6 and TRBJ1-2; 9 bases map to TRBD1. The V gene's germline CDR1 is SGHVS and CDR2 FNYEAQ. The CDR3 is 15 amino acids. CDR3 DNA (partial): TGTGCCAGCAGCCACGGGGACAGGGTTGTCGGGGGC. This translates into CASSHGDRVVGG. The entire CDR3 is CASSHGDRVVGGYTF.

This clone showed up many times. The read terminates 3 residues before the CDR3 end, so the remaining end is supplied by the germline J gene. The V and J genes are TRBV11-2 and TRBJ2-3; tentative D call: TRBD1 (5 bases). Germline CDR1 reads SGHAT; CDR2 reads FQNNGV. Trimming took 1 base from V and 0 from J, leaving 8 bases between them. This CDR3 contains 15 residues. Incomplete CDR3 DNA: TGTGCCAGCAGCTTAGGGGGCGATAGCACAGATACG. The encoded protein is CASSLGGDSTDT. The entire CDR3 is CASSLGGDSTDTQYF.

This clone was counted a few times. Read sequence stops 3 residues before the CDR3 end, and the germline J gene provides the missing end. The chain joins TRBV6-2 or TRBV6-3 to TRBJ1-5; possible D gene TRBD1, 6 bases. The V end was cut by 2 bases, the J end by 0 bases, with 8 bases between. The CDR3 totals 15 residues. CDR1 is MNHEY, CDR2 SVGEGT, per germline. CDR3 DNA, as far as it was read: TGTGCCAGCAGTTACAGGGGGTATAGCAATCAGCCC. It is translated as CASSYRGYSNQP. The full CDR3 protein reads CASSYRGYSNQPQHF.

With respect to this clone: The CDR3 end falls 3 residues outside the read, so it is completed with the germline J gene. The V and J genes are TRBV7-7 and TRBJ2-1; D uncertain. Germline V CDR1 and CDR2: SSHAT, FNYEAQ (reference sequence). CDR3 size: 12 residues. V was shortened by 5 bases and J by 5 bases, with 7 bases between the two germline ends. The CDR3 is CASSPLNNEQFF. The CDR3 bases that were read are TGTGCCAGCAGCCCACTCAACAATGAG.

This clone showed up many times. CDR3 protein: CASSQEQKGAYNEQFF. Incomplete CDR3 DNA: TGCGCCAGCAGCCAAGAACAGAAAGGAGCCTACAATGAG. V is TRBV4-1 and J is TRBJ2-1; D not certain. The read is 3 residues too short to cover the CDR3 end, so that end is filled in from the germline J gene. V was clipped by 0 bases and J by 2 bases, with 11 bases between them. Germline loops: CDR1 MGHRA, CDR2 YSYEKL. The CDR3 is made up of 16 amino acids.

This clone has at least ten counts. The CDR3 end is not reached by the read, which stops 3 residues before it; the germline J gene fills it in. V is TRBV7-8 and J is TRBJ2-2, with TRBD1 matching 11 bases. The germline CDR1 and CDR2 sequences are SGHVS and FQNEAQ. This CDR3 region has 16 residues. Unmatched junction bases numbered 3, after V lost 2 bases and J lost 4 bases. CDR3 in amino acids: CASSLKGQGGTGELFF. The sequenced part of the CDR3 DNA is TGTGCCAGCAGCTTAAAGGGACAGGGGGGCACCGGGGAG.

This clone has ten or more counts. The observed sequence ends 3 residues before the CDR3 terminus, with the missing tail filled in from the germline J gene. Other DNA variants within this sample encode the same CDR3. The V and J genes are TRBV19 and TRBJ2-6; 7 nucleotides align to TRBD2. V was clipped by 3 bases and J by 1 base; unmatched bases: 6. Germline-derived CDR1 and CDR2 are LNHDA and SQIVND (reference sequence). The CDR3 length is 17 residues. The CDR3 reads CASSIQGGVSGANVLTF. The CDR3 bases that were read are TGTGCCAGTAGTATTCAGGGAGGGGTTTCTGGGGCCAACGTC.

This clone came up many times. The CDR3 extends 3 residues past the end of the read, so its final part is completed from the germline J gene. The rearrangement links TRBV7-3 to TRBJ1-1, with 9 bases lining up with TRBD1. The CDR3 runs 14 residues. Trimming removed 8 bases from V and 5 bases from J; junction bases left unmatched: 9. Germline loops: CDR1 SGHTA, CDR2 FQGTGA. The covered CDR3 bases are TGTGCCAGCCTAGAGGACAGGGGCCGGACTGAA. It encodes CASLEDRGRTE. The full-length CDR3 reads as CASLEDRGRTEAFF.

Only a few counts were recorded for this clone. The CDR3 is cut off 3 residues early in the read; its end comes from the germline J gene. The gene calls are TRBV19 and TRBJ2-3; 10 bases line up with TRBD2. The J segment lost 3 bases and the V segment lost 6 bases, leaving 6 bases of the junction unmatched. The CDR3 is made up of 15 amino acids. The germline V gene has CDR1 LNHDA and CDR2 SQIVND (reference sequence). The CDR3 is CASSNSGRRTDTQYF. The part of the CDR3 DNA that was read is TGTGCCAGTAGCAATAGCGGGAGGAGGACAGATACG.